This TCR beta chain was recovered during a study of cytomegalovirus exposure and HLA in healthy donors. Background on the study: Earlier findings included roughly 120 million unique TCR beta sequences obtained from 150 million to 200 million T cells. Study results and limitations: Donors belonging to an Asian-associated ancestry cluster reportedly showed fewer N-insertions in productive TCRs than the roughly 670-donor mean, according to what a later analysis found. Serostatus for CMV was the only available immune exposure information. A later analysis associated approximately 17,000 TCR beta sequences with HLA alleles at a 0.05 false discovery rate.

CDR1 is SGHDT and CDR2 is YYEEEE in the germline V gene. This CDR3 spans 18 amino acids. With 0 bases clipped from V and 9 bases from J, the junction kept 14 bases outside the gene matches. Primers included in the PCR were 60 Vbeta and 13 Jbeta primers. Profiling relied on immunoSEQ multiplex PCR, and the TCRdb table lists in-frame clones only, not all of them. The table records 150,000 to 200,000 clones, around 85% of them present only once. Regarding this clone: Antigen specificity is unknown.

The source material was PBMCs. The chain recombines TRBV5-6 with TRBJ1-6, with 8 bases that match TRBD1. The sequence derives from a man younger than 30 in good health and CMV-seronegative. CDR3 DNA sequence: TGTGCCAGCAGCTTGGTCCCTCCCGGACAGGGCGGTGGTTCACCCCTCCACTTT. Translating gives CASSLVPPGQGGGSPLHF.